This TCR beta chain was identified in a study of cytomegalovirus exposure and HLA in healthy donors. Study-wide findings and caveats: Specificity of three CMV-associated chains for CMV antigens was verified in vitro. The authors later linked a missense DCLRE1C variant to TCR beta V- and J-gene trimming.

The ends lost 7 bases at V and 0 bases at J; junction bases unmatched: 10. Germline assignment: CDR1 MDHEN and CDR2 SYDVKM. The CDR3 totals 19 residues. The PCR used 60 Vbeta and 13 Jbeta primers. Using immunoSEQ multiplex PCR, the repertoire was profiled, and TCRdb retains in-frame clones only, with some absent. The sample includes some 150,000 clones, 76% of them seen just once. Details on this clone: As yet, its antigen is unknown.

Sequencing was performed on PBMCs. The receptor's source is a female donor in good health and CMV-seropositive. The V gene is TRBV28, the J gene TRBJ2-4; 15 nucleotides align to TRBD2. CDR3 sequence: CASNPGGLAGGLAKNIQYF. The CDR3 nucleotides are TGTGCCAGCAACCCCGGTGGACTAGCGGGGGGGTTAGCCAAAAACATTCAGTACTTC.